The 2 T cell receptor beta chains below come from one sample, sequenced in a study of shared clonotypes between healthy human individuals. The assay was immunoSEQ multiplex PCR, and TCRdb's table has in-frame clones only and misses some. This sample has 300,000 to 400,000 clones, with around 79% found just once. The sample consisted of memory CD4+ T cells sorted from blood. Sample subset: CD45RA-negative fraction. The receptors come from a man in his thirties or forties in good health.

The V and J genes are TRBV7-2 and TRBJ1-4, with D hard to call. The CDR3 totals 13 residues. Trimming took 1 base from V and 11 from J, leaving 11 bases between them. Germline V gene data show CDR1 as SGHTA and CDR2 as FQGNSA. The CDR3 region is CASSLGGYEKLFF. The CDR3 region has the DNA TGTGCCAGCAGCTTAGGAGGGTACGAGAAACTGTTTTTT.

This chain uses TRBV29-1 with TRBJ2-7, with TRBD2 matching 7 bases. The CDR3 totals 13 residues. Germline CDR1 reads SQVTM; CDR2 reads ANQGSEA. V shed 6 bases and J 5 bases; nucleotides not matched to a gene: 10. The CDR3, as DNA: TGCAGCGTCGATGGGGGGAGGGCGAACGAGCAGTACTTC. Translating it yields CSVDGGRANEQYF.